Listed below are T cell receptor beta chains from one sample, sequenced in a study of shared clonotypes between healthy human individuals. Libraries were prepared by immunoSEQ multiplex PCR; TCRdb keeps only in-frame clonotypes and omits some of them. The data show about 2,500,000 clones, over 85% seen once. The sequenced sample was naive CD4+ T cells sorted from blood. The receptors here all came from a man aged 18 to 29 in good health. Both conserved end residues are part of each CDR3. Fields, in order: J gene, D gene, V gene, clone size, CDR3 DNA, CDR3 protein. A D gene is named only where the DNA matches it firmly. Clone size, where shown, is once, few, many, or a class for clones that have expanded.

>TRBJ2-5|TRBD2|TRBV5-4|-
TGTGCCAGCAGCTTGGGCGGGGGGGCGGAGACCCAGTACTTC
CASSLGGGAETQYF
>TRBJ2-7|-|TRBV18|-
TGTGCCAGCTCGCCCGAGGTGAGCTCCTACGAGCAGTACTTC
CASSPEVSSYEQYF
>TRBJ1-3|-|TRBV6-5|-
TGTGCCAGCAGACGCTTGTCTGGAAACACCATATATTTT
CASRRLSGNTIYF
>TRBJ2-3|-|TRBV6-1|-
TGTGCCAGCAGTGAACAACGGGCCCTGTTTCCAGATACGCAGTATTTT
CASSEQRALFPDTQYF
>TRBJ2-7|-|TRBV5-4|-
TGTGCCAGCAGCTCTGAGGGACGGGGCCTTGCTTACTTC
CASSSEGRGLAYF
>TRBJ1-1|-|TRBV7-3|-
TGTGCCAGCAGCTTAAAGGGGGACACTGAAGCTTTCTTT
CASSLKGDTEAFF
>TRBJ1-5|-|TRBV9|-
TGTGCCAGCAGCGTAGCGGGGATCAATCAGCCCCAGCATTTT
CASSVAGINQPQHF
>TRBJ2-1|-|TRBV5-5|-
TGTGCCAGCAGCTTGGCCGGGGACATTCTCGCTGGAGAGTTCTTC
CASSLAGDILAGEFF
>TRBJ1-6|-|TRBV15|-
TGTGCCACCAGCAGAGATCAGGGCGCGACCCAAAATTCACCCCTCCACTTT
CATSRDQGATQNSPLHF
>TRBJ1-2|TRBD1|TRBV29-1|-
TGCAGCGTTGACCAGGGGGTAGCTAACTATGGCTACACCTTC
CSVDQGVANYGYTF
>TRBJ1-1|-|TRBV15|-
TGTGCCACCAGCAGTATTCGGAACACTGAAGCTTTCTTT
CATSSIRNTEAFF
>TRBJ2-7|-|TRBV10-3|-
TGTGCCATCAGCGGGCTCTACGAGCAGTACTTC
CAISGLYEQYF
>TRBJ1-1|-|TRBV10-3|-
TGTGCCATCAGTCGGGGCTCGAACACTGAAGCTTTCTTT
CAISRGSNTEAFF
>TRBJ1-5|TRBD1|TRBV28|-
TGTGCCAGCGTACCGGGACAGGGATGGAATCAGCCCCAGCATTTT
CASVPGQGWNQPQHF
>TRBJ2-1|-|TRBV18|-
TGTGCCAGCTCACCACAAATTTCGGCAGAGTACAATGAGCAGTTCTTC
CASSPQISAEYNEQFF
>TRBJ1-4|-|TRBV7-9|once
TGTGCCAGCAGCTCGCCGGAGGGGGATAATGAAAAACTGTTTTTT
CASSSPEGDNEKLFF
>TRBJ2-5|TRBD2|TRBV4-1|-
TGCGCCAGCAGCCAAGCAAACGGGGGGAACAAAGAGACCCAGTACTTC
CASSQANGGNKETQYF
>TRBJ2-3|-|TRBV11-2|-
TGTGCCAGCAGCTTCCCATCGGGAGCGGTCGCGCTTGATACGCAGTATTTT
CASSFPSGAVALDTQYF
>TRBJ1-6|-|TRBV5-1|once
TGCGCCAGCAGCTTGGAACCCTCCTATAATTCACCCCTCCACTTT
CASSLEPSYNSPLHF
>TRBJ2-3|-|TRBV9|-
TGTGCCAGCAGCGCCCAGGGGGGCGGGGTATTAGATACGCAGTATTTT
CASSAQGGGVLDTQYF
>TRBJ2-7|-|TRBV11-2|-
TGTGCCAGCCGATTAGGGTACGAGCAGTACTTC
CASRLGYEQYF
>TRBJ2-7|TRBD2|TRBV10-1|once
TGCGCCAGCAGTGAGCGGGCTAGCGGGAGTTGGGAGCAGTACTTC
CASSERASGSWEQYF
>TRBJ2-5|-|TRBV23-1|-
TGCGCCAGCAGTCAGAAAGCCTGTTTCCTCCAAGAGACCCAGTACTTC
CASSQKACFLQETQYF
>TRBJ2-7|TRBD1|TRBV6-1|once
TGTGCCAGCAGTGCAGGACAGGGGATCCACGAGCAGTACTTC
CASSAGQGIHEQYF
>TRBJ1-2|-|TRBV6-1|-
TGTGCCAGCAGTGAAGGACGCGCAGCGGGCTACACCTTC
CASSEGRAAGYTF
>TRBJ2-3|-|TRBV2|-
TGTGCCAGCAGTGTGGAGGGCACAGATACGCAGTATTTT
CASSVEGTDTQYF
>TRBJ2-3|TRBD2|TRBV6-1|-
TGTGCCAGCATATTAGCGGGCGGAGATACGCAGTATTTT
CASILAGGDTQYF
>TRBJ2-2|-|TRBV19|-
TGTGCCAGTAGGCAAAGCAAACTAGTGAACACCGGGGAGCTGTTTTTT
CASRQSKLVNTGELFF
>TRBJ2-5|TRBD2|TRBV27|-
TGTGCCAGCAGTTCCCGACTAGCGGGAGGAGGGGGGGAGACCCAGTACTTC
CASSSRLAGGGGETQYF
>TRBJ1-2|TRBD1|TRBV18|-
TGTGCCAGCTCACCAGGACAGGGGGACTATGGCTACACCTTC
CASSPGQGDYGYTF
>TRBJ2-5|TRBD2|TRBV7-2|-
TGTGCCAGCAGCTTATTGACTAGCAGCCAAGAGACCCAGTACTTC
CASSLLTSSQETQYF
>TRBJ2-3|TRBD2|TRBV7-3|-
TGTGCCAGCAGCTTAAAAGGACTAGCGGGGGGAGATACGCAGTATTTT
CASSLKGLAGGDTQYF
>TRBJ1-1|TRBD1|TRBV4-2|few
TGTGCCAGCAGCCTACAGGGGCGGGAGACTGAAGCTTTCTTT
CASSLQGRETEAFF
>TRBJ1-5|TRBD1|TRBV10-3|-
TGTGCCACCGCCGGGACAGGGCCCATTAGGCCCCAGCATTTT
CATAGTGPIRPQHF
>TRBJ1-4|-|TRBV10-3|-
TGTGCCATCAGTGCCCGCCCCTATGAAAAACTGTTTTTT
CAISARPYEKLFF